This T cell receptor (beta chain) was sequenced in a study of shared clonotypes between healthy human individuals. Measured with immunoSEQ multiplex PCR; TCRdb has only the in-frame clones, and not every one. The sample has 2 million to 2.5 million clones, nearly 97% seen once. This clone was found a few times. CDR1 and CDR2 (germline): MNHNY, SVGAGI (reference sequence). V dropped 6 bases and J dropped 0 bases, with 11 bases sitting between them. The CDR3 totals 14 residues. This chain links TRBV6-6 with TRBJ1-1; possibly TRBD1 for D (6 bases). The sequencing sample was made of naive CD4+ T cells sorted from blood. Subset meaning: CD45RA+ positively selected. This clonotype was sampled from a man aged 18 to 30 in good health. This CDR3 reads CASRMGAVNTEAFF. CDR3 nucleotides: TGTGCCAGCAGAATGGGGGCTGTGAACACTGAAGCTTTCTTT.